These 21 T cell receptor beta chains originate from one sample sequenced in a study of blood T cell repertoires in COVID-19. Data came from immunoSEQ multiplex PCR; TCRdb stores just in-frame clones and leaves some out. The repertoire holds 490,000 or so clones, with over 75% as singletons. Sequenced: PBMCs or T cells enriched from blood (not recorded which). All receptors come from a woman aged 35 to 49 who had recovered from COVID-19.

The CDR3 region has the DNA TGCGCCAGCAGCCAGTCAGTCGCTGGGGCCAACGTCCTGACTTTC. Translating it yields CASSQSVAGANVLTF. The chain combines TRBV5-1 with TRBJ2-6; D is uncertain. The length of the CDR3 is 15 residues. Germline V gene sequence: CDR1 SGHRS, CDR2 YFSETQ. The V and J ends lost 4 bases and 2 bases respectively, with 10 bases between them.

V usage is TRBV19 and J usage is TRBJ1-2; TRBD1 aligns across 12 bases. CDR3 length equals 17 residues. Unmatched junction bases numbered 10, after V lost 5 bases and J lost 3 bases. CDR1 and CDR2 (germline): LNHDA, SQIVND (reference sequence). CDR3 region: CASSPPPGQGADYGYTF. CDR3 coding DNA: TGTGCCAGTAGTCCCCCACCGGGACAGGGGGCCGACTATGGCTACACCTTC.

The V call is TRBV9, the J call TRBJ2-5; 16 bases are a match to TRBD2. The length of the CDR3 is 18 residues. Germline assignment: CDR1 SGDLS and CDR2 YYNGEE. J gave up 6 bases and V 0 bases, and 8 bases lay outside the gene matches. This CDR3 reads CASSVEGTSGRAAKTQYF. In DNA form, the CDR3 reads TGTGCCAGCAGCGTAGAGGGGACTAGCGGGAGGGCCGCAAAGACCCAGTACTTC. Variable domain in full (rest from reference TRBV9 and TRBJ2-5): DSGVTQTPKHLITATGQRVTLRCSPRSGDLSVYWYQQSLDQGLQFLIQYYNGEERAKGNILERFSAQQFPDLHSELNLSSLELGDSALYFCASSVEGTSGRAAKTQYFGPGTRLLVL.

This chain joins TRBV10-1 and TRBJ2-7; 9 bases agree with TRBD2. The germline V gene has CDR1 WNHNN and CDR2 SYGVQD (reference sequence). The ends lost 3 bases at V and 2 bases at J; junction bases unmatched: 5. The CDR3 spans 15 residues. CDR3 coding DNA: TGCGCCAGCAGTGATCGTAGGACTAGCGCCTACGAGCAGTACTTC. This translates into CASSDRRTSAYEQYF.

V and J are TRBV3-1 (or the pseudogene TRBV3-2) and TRBJ2-7; the match to TRBD2 covers 8 bases. V shed 4 bases and J 9 bases; nucleotides not matched to a gene: 11. CDR1 and CDR2 (germline): LGHDT, YNNKEL (reference sequence). This CDR3 comprises 14 residues. DNA for the CDR3: TGTGCCAGCAGCCCTACCCCGGGGGGGACGGGGCAGTACTTC. This encodes CASSPTPGGTGQYF.

V usage is TRBV7-9 and J usage is TRBJ2-7, with 10 positions matching TRBD1. The germline CDR1 and CDR2 sequences are SEHNR and FQNEAQ (reference sequence). V lost 5 bases, J lost 6 bases, and 7 bases stayed unmatched. The CDR3 is 14 amino acids. The CDR3 here is CASSRGTGAREQYF. CDR3 DNA: TGTGCCAGCAGCCGCGGGACAGGGGCTCGCGAGCAGTACTTC.

V is TRBV6-2 or TRBV6-3 and J is TRBJ2-7; TRBD1 agrees at 7 bases. The length of the CDR3 is 17 residues. Germline CDR1 is MNHEY and CDR2 is SVGEGT. V lost 2 bases, J lost 1 base, and 11 bases stayed unmatched. CDR3 sequence (DNA): TGTGCCAGCAGTTACGAGTCCGGGACAGCGAATTCCTACGAGCAGTACTTC. This translates into CASSYESGTANSYEQYF.

This clone was found once. This chain connects TRBV5-4 to TRBJ1-2; 7 nucleotides line up with TRBD1. The germline gives CDR1 SGHNT, CDR2 YYREEE (reference sequence). Losses at the gene ends were 2 bases for V and 0 bases for J; bases not matched to a gene: 4. The CDR3 spans 15 residues. CDR3: CASSFGQAANYGYTF. CDR3 nucleotide sequence: TGTGCCAGCAGCTTCGGACAGGCCGCTAACTATGGCTACACCTTC.

The chain recombines TRBV12-3 or TRBV12-4 with TRBJ2-1; TRBD1 matches at 9 bases. This CDR3 spans 13 amino acids. V was pared by 7 bases and J by 8 bases, with 6 bases of the junction left unmatched. The CDR3 is CASNRGRSDEQFF. CDR3 nucleotide sequence: TGTGCCAGCAACAGGGGGCGAAGCGATGAGCAGTTCTTC.

The chain couples TRBV7-2 to TRBJ1-5, with D uncertain. Between the trimmed V and J ends, which lost 6 bases and 7 bases, there was a span of 10 bases. Germline CDR1 SGHTA, CDR2 FQGNSA. This CDR3 has 12 residues. The CDR3 bases are TGTGCCAGCAGTGGCCGGGGACAGCCCCAGCATTTT. Protein sequence: CASSGRGQPQHF. The variable domain in full, with the rest retrieved from reference TRBV7-2 and TRBJ1-5, is GAGVSQSPSNKVTEKGKDVELRCDPISGHTALYWYRQSLGQGLEFLIYFQGNSAPDKSGLPSDRFSAERTGGSVSTLTIQRTQQEDSAVYLCASSGRGQPQHFGDGTRLSIL.

This chain joins TRBV19 and TRBJ1-4, with D possibly TRBD1 on 5 matching bases. Germline values: CDR1 LNHDA, CDR2 SQIVND (reference sequence). This CDR3 is built from 13 residues. Trimming shortened V by 8 bases and J by 4 bases, and 11 bases separated the two germline ends. CDR3 in DNA: TGTGCCAGTGGGGCAGTATATAATGAAAAACTGTTTTTT. Translated, it gives CASGAVYNEKLFF.

V and J are TRBV29-1 and TRBJ2-3; 10 bases map to TRBD2. The CDR3 runs 15 residues. Looked up from germline, CDR1 is SQVTM and CDR2 is ANQGSEA. The ends lost 7 bases at V and 4 bases at J; junction bases unmatched: 11. CDR3 protein: CSALPLAGVPDTQYF. The CDR3, as DNA: TGCAGCGCCCTCCCTCTAGCGGGAGTCCCAGATACGCAGTATTTT.

The V and J genes are TRBV7-9 and TRBJ1-1; no clear D. From germline, CDR1 is SEHNR and CDR2 FQNEAQ (reference sequence). Trimming cost V 2 bases and J 3 bases, with 7 bases left between them. The CDR3 is made up of 13 amino acids. The CDR3 nucleotides read TGTGCCAGCAGCTTACAGGAGGACACTGAAGCTTTCTTT. Translation: CASSLQEDTEAFF.

This clone was counted a single time. The chain is built from TRBV19 and TRBJ2-7, with 9 bases that match TRBD1. The CDR3 totals 15 residues. CDR1 is LNHDA and CDR2 is SQIVND in the germline V gene (reference sequence). J lost 4 bases, V lost 4 bases, and 8 bases had no gene match. CDR3 sequence: CASSNPGQGLYEQYF. The DNA of the CDR3 is TGTGCCAGTAGTAATCCGGGACAGGGCCTTTACGAGCAGTACTTC. The full variable domain, with the rest looked up from reference TRBV19 and TRBJ2-7, is DGGITQSPKYLFRKEGQNVTLSCEQNLNHDAMYWYRQDPGQGLRLIYYSQIVNDFQKGDIAEGYSVSREKKESFPLTVTSAQKNPTAFYLCASSNPGQGLYEQYFGPGTRLTVT.

The genes are TRBV10-3 and TRBJ2-2; the D is unclear. The germline CDR1 and CDR2 sequences are ENHRY and SYGVKD. The CDR3 is 14 amino acids. Trimming removed 10 bases at V and 3 bases at J, with 15 bases between. CDR3 DNA: TGTGCCACGGATCGTGGCGAGGACACCGGGGAGCTGTTTTTT. Translated: CATDRGEDTGELFF.

V gene TRBV19 combines with J gene TRBJ1-3, with D hard to call. The CDR3 is 12 residues long. V gave up 3 bases and J gave up 4 bases, with 4 bases separating them. CDR1 is LNHDA, CDR2 SQIVND, per germline (reference sequence). CDR3: CASSIPGNTIYF. The CDR3 DNA sequence: TGTGCCAGTAGTATCCCGGGAAACACCATATATTTT.

The V and J genes are TRBV9 and TRBJ1-1; D not resolved. V was pared by 0 bases and J by 1 base, with 10 bases between. The CDR3 runs to 15 residues. The germline gives CDR1 SGDLS, CDR2 YYNGEE. The CDR3 DNA reads as TGTGCCAGCAGCGTAGGGGTCGGCGGGAACACTGAAGCTTTCTTT. The encoded protein is CASSVGVGGNTEAFF.

The chain joins TRBV5-6 to TRBJ2-7, with 7 bases lining up with TRBD2. With 1 base clipped from V and 4 bases from J, the junction kept 20 bases outside the gene matches. Germline V gene data show CDR1 as SGHDT and CDR2 as YYEEEE. The CDR3 is 19 amino acids. CDR3 protein: CASSLKSGLDDGRMYEQYF. The CDR3 DNA sequence: TGTGCCAGCAGCTTGAAGTCAGGACTAGACGATGGTCGGATGTACGAGCAGTACTTC.

The rearrangement uses TRBV9 and TRBJ1-1; tentative D call: TRBD1 (6 bases). The V gene lost 9 bases and the J gene lost 7 bases, with 10 bases spanning the gap. CDR3 length: 10 amino acids. Looked up from germline, CDR1 is SGDLS and CDR2 is YYNGEE. CDR3 region: CANLQGEAFF. The CDR3 bases are TGTGCCAACCTACAGGGTGAAGCTTTCTTT.

The chain links TRBV2 to TRBJ1-1; 8 bases align to TRBD1. The germline gives CDR1 SNHLY, CDR2 FYNNEI. V was clipped by 4 bases and J by 5 bases; unmatched bases: 6. There are 14 residues in the CDR3. The CDR3 region has the DNA TGTGCCAGCAGTGGGACAGGGTCATGGACTGAAGCTTTCTTT. Protein: CASSGTGSWTEAFF.

This clone appeared a single time. The chain combines TRBV7-2 with TRBJ1-2; 9 bases line up with TRBD1. Germline V gene lookup returns CDR1 SGHTA and CDR2 FQGNSA. Trimming took 3 bases from V and 4 from J; bases not matched to a gene: 3. The CDR3 is 14 amino acids. The CDR3 sequence: CASSFGTGRYGYTF. The DNA of the CDR3 is TGTGCCAGCAGCTTCGGGACAGGGCGCTATGGCTACACCTTC.